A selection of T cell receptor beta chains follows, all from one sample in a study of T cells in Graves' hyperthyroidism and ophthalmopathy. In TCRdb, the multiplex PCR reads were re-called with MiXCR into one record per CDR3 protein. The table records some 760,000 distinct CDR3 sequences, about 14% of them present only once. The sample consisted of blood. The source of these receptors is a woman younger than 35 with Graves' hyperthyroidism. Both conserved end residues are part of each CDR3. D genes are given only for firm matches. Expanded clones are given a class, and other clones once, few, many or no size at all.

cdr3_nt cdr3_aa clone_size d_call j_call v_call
TGTGCCAGCAGTTTCTGGGACAGGGGAGCAACTGAAGCTTTCTTT CASSFWDRGATEAFF many TRBD1 TRBJ1-1 TRBV28
TGCAGTGCTCCCAGCCGGGAAGGGACAGATACGCAGTATTTT CSAPSREGTDTQYF . . TRBJ2-3 TRBV20-1
TGTGCCACCAGTGATTTGCTTGGGTCTGGCTACACCTTC CATSDLLGSGYTF . . TRBJ1-2 TRBV24-1
TGCAGTGCTAGAGCAGGGGGATCGGGTGGCTACACCTTC CSARAGGSGGYTF . TRBD1 TRBJ1-2 TRBV20-1
TGTGCCAGCGGCGAGGTTCCCCTAGGCGACGCCTACGAGCAGTACTTC CASGEVPLGDAYEQYF many . TRBJ2-7 TRBV11-2
TGTGCCAGCAGCTCCCGGGACGGTCTCTGGAATGAGCAGTTCTTC CASSSRDGLWNEQFF many . TRBJ2-1 TRBV7-2
TGCAGCGTAACAGGGGCTAGCACAGATACGCAGTATTTT CSVTGASTDTQYF many TRBD1 TRBJ2-3 TRBV20-1
TGTGCCAGCAGCCCATCGACGGAGAACACTGAAGCTTTCTTT CASSPSTENTEAFF . . TRBJ1-1 TRBV11-3
TGTGCCAGCAGCTTAGCGGTGGCGGGAGGGACCCAGTACTTC CASSLAVAGGTQYF many TRBD2 TRBJ2-5 TRBV7-2
TGCGCCAGCAGCTTGGACCCCGGGACAGGGGCGACCGAGCAGTACTTC CASSLDPGTGATEQYF few TRBD1 TRBJ2-7 TRBV5-1
TGTGCCAGCAGCAAAATCGCCTGGCGGGAGGGAGGAGATACGCAGTATTTT CASSKIAWREGGDTQYF few TRBD2 TRBJ2-3 TRBV12-3/TRBV12-4
TGTGCCAGCACCCCGGCGGGGGTTCGCGAGCAGTACTTC CASTPAGVREQYF many TRBD2 TRBJ2-7 TRBV28
TGTGCCAGCAGCGCAGGACGGGATGTTGGCTACACCTTC CASSAGRDVGYTF many . TRBJ1-2 TRBV7-6
TGTGCCACCGCCGATCCGAACACTGAAGCTTTCTTT CATADPNTEAFF many . TRBJ1-1 TRBV24-1
TGCGCCAGCAGCCAAAGATTGACAGCAGCCCAGCCCCAGCATTTT CASSQRLTAAQPQHF . . TRBJ1-5 TRBV4-3
TGTGCCAGTGTCGTGAGCTCTGGGGGCGTCGACACCGGGGAGCTGTTTTTT CASVVSSGGVDTGELFF . . TRBJ2-2 TRBV19
TGTGCCATCAGTGAGTCGGCTGGAGTGAGTGAGCAGTTCTTC CAISESAGVSEQFF . . TRBJ2-1 TRBV10-3
TGTGCCAGCAGTTGGAACGAGGAGACCCAGTACTTC CASSWNEETQYF many . TRBJ2-5 TRBV6-2/TRBV6-3
TGTGCCAGCAGCTCCCCCAGCTCCTACGAGCAGTACTTC CASSSPSSYEQYF many . TRBJ2-7 TRBV13
TGTGCCAGCAGTGATTTCCGGGTTACTAGCAATCAGCCCCAGCATTTT CASSDFRVTSNQPQHF many . TRBJ1-5 TRBV2
TGTGCCAGCAGCGCCACTCTGAGGCAGGGGATAGGCTATGGCTACACCTTC CASSATLRQGIGYGYTF many . TRBJ1-2 TRBV13
TGCGCCAGCAGTGATCTCCTCGGGATGGGCAAAGAGACCCAGTACTTC CASSDLLGMGKETQYF few . TRBJ2-5 TRBV10-2
TGCAGTGCTAGAGGATTGGACATCGGCTATGGCTACACCTTC CSARGLDIGYGYTF few . TRBJ1-2 TRBV20-1
TGTGCCAGCAGTCGTACTCGGTACAATGAGCAGTTCTTC CASSRTRYNEQFF . . TRBJ2-1 TRBV6-1
TGTGCCAGCAGCTTAGGTAGCGCCAGCTACAATGAGCAGTTCTTC CASSLGSASYNEQFF many . TRBJ2-1 TRBV13
TGTGCCAGCAGCCAAGCACGGACCCCTAACAATGAGCAGTTCTTC CASSQARTPNNEQFF many . TRBJ2-1 TRBV4-2
TGCAGTGCTCTGGGGCCGAAATACACTGAAGCTTTCTTT CSALGPKYTEAFF . . TRBJ1-1 TRBV20-1
TGCGCCAGCAGCCAAGATCGGAAGGGGCGAGGCTACACCTTC CASSQDRKGRGYTF . . TRBJ1-2 TRBV4-1
TGTGCCAGCAGGGACGGCTCCTACAATGAGCAGTTCTTC CASRDGSYNEQFF many . TRBJ2-1 TRBV7-2
TGTGCCAGCAGGGGCCAGGGTTTTGGTACACCCCTCCACTTT CASRGQGFGTPLHF many . TRBJ1-6 TRBV2
TGTGCCAGCAGCGTCAGTAGCTCCTACGAGCAGTACTTC CASSVSSSYEQYF many . TRBJ2-7 TRBV6-2/TRBV6-3
TGTGCCAGCAGCCAACAAATAGCGGGCTTCTCCTACAATGAGCAGTTCTTC CASSQQIAGFSYNEQFF few TRBD2 TRBJ2-1 TRBV3-1
TGTGCCAGCAGTGAAGTAACTCTAGCCAAAAACATTCAGTACTTC CASSEVTLAKNIQYF few . TRBJ2-4 TRBV6-1
TGTGCCAGCAGTTACTGGGCCACGAACACCGGGGAGCTGTTTTTT CASSYWATNTGELFF . . TRBJ2-2 TRBV6-5
TGCAGCGCGCGAAGAGGGGAGGGTATTACCTACGAGCAGTACTTC CSARRGEGITYEQYF . TRBD2 TRBJ2-7 TRBV29-1
TGTGCCTGGAGTGTAAGGCTTCTTAGGACGGGAGAAAACTACAATGAGCAGTTCTTC CAWSVRLLRTGENYNEQFF few . TRBJ2-1 TRBV30
TGTGCCAGCAGCCAAGACGCCGTGACACCTGGAAACACCATATATTTT CASSQDAVTPGNTIYF many . TRBJ1-3 TRBV3-1
TGTGCCTGGATGAGAACTAATGAAAAACTGTTTTTT CAWMRTNEKLFF many . TRBJ1-4 TRBV30
TGTGCCACCAGTGACAGGGCCCCCCGGGACGACAATGAGCAGTTCTTC CATSDRAPRDDNEQFF few . TRBJ2-1 TRBV24-1
TGTGCCAGCAGCTTAGTTGGGGGAGGACTATTGAGCTCCTACAATGAGCAGTTCTTC CASSLVGGGLLSSYNEQFF . . TRBJ2-1 TRBV7-8
TGTGCCAGCAGCGCGCAAGGGACAGTGAACACTGAAGCTTTCTTT CASSAQGTVNTEAFF few TRBD1 TRBJ1-1 TRBV7-9
TGCGCCAGCAGCCAAGGCACGGGCAGCCCTAATCAGCCCCAGCATTTT CASSQGTGSPNQPQHF many . TRBJ1-5 TRBV4-1